This T cell receptor beta chain was recorded in a study of blood T cell repertoires in COVID-19. Overall study: Samples taken during acute and convalescent COVID-19 were collected in the United States, Italy and Spain. Sample material is recorded as cDNA or gDNA derived from T cells, B-cell-depleted T cells, or PBMCs.

Self-reported history from a screening survey and questionnaire set each donor's cohort. Methods used by the authors: Amplified reference gene primers provided the basis for estimating nucleated cell counts. Some clones are missing from TCRdb's copy, which holds only in-frame ones; the method was immunoSEQ multiplex PCR. Clone size and the V and J calls come from that table; the DNA yielded D and trimming. The sample carries 250,000 to 350,000 clones, around 90% recorded once. V shed 6 bases and J shed 5 bases, with 8 bases lying between them. The CDR3 is made up of 12 amino acids. This chain joins TRBV12-3 or TRBV12-4 and TRBJ1-5, with D possibly TRBD1 on 5 matching bases. The specimen was PBMCs or T cells enriched from blood (not recorded which). This clonotype was obtained from a woman younger than 35 with acute COVID-19. The CDR3 loop is CASRTGDQPQHF. For the CDR3, the DNA is TGTGCCAGCAGAACAGGAGATCAGCCCCAGCATTTT.